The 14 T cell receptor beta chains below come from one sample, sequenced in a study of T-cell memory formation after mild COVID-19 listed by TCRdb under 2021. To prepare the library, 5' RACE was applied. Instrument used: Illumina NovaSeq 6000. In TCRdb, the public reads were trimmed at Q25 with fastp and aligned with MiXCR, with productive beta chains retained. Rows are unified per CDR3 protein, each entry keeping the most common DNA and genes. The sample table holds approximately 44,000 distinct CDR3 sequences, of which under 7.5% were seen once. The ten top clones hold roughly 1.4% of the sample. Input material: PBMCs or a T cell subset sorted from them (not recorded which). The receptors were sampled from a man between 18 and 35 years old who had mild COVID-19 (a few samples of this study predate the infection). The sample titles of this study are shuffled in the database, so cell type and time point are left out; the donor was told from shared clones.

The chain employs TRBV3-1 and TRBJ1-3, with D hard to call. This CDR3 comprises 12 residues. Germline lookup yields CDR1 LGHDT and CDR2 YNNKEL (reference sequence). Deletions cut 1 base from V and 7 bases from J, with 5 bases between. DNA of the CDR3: TGTGCCAGCAGCCAAGCGGAGAACACCATATATTTT. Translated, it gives CASSQAENTIYF. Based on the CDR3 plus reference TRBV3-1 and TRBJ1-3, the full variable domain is DTAVSQTPKYLVTQMGNDKSIKCEQNLGHDTMYWYKQDSKKFLKIMFSYNNKELIINETVPNRFSPKSPDKAHLNLHINSLELGDSAVYFCASSQAENTIYFGEGSWLTVV.

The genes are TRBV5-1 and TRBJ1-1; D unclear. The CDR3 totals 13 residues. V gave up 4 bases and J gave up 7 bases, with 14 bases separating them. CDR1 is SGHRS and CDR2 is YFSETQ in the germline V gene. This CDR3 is CASSRTVQDEAFF. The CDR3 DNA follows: TGCGCCAGCAGCCGAACCGTCCAGGATGAAGCTTTCTTT.

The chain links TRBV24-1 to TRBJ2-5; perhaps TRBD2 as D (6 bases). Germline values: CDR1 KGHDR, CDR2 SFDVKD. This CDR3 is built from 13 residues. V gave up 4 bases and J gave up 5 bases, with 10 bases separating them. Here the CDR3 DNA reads TGTGCCACCAGTGAATCGGGGGTTGAGACCCAGTACTTC. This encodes CATSESGVETQYF.

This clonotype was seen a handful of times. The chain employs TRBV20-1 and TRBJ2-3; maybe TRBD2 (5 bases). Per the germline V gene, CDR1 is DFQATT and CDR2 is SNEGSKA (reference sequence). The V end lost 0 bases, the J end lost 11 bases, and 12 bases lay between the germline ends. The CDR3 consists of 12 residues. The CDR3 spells CSARDRPGRQYF. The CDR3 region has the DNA TGCAGTGCTAGAGATAGGCCGGGGAGGCAGTATTTT.

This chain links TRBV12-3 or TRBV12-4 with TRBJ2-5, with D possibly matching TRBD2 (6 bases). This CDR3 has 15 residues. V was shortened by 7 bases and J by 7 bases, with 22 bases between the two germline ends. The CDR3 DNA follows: TGTGCCAGCACCGAACTCCGGGACTCTCCGGGGACCCAGTACTTC. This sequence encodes CASTELRDSPGTQYF.

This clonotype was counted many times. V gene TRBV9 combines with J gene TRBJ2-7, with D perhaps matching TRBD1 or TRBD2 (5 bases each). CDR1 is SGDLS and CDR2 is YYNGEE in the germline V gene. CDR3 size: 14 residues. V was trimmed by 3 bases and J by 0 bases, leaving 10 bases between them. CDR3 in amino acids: CASSAGTHSYEQYF. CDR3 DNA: TGTGCCAGCAGCGCCGGGACGCACTCCTACGAGCAGTACTTC.

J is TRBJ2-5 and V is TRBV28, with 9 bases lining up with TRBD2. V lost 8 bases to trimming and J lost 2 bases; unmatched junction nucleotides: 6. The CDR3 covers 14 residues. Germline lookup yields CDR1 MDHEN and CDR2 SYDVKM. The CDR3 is CASQAGGQQETQYF. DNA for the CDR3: TGTGCCAGCCAAGCGGGGGGACAGCAAGAGACCCAGTACTTC.

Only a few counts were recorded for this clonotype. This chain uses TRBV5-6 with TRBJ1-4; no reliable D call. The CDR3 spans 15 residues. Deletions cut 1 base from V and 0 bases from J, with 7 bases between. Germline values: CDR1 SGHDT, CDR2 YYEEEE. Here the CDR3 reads CASSLWAATNEKLFF. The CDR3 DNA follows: TGTGCCAGCAGCTTGTGGGCAGCAACTAATGAAAAACTGTTTTTT.

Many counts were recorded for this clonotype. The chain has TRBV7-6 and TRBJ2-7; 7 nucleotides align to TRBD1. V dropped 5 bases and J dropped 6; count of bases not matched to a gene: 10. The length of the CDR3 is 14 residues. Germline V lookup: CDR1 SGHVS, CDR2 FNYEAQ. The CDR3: CASSILLGGLEQYF. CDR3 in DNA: TGTGCCAGCAGCATCCTTCTAGGGGGCCTCGAGCAGTACTTC.

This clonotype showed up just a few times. This CDR3 is CASSPTMGNMGTEAFF. The DNA of the CDR3 is TGTGCCAGCAGCCCCACAATGGGGAATATGGGCACTGAAGCTTTCTTT. The gene calls are TRBV3-1 and TRBJ1-1; no clear D. The germline V and J ends were trimmed by 4 bases and 4 bases, with 19 bases remaining between them. The germline V gene encodes CDR1 LGHDT and CDR2 YNNKEL (reference sequence). The CDR3 sequence is 16 residues long.

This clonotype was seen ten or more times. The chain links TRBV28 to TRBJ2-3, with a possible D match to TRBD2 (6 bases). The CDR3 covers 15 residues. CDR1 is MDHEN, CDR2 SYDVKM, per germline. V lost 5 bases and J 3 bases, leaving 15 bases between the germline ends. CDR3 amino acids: CASSTQGGGTDTQYF. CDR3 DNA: TGTGCCAGCAGTACCCAGGGTGGGGGGACAGATACGCAGTATTTT.

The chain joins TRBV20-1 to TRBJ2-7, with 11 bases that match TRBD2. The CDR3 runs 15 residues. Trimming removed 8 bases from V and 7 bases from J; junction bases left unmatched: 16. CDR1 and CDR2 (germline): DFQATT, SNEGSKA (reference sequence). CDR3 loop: CSTPAPLAGGEEQYF. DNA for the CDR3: TGCAGTACCCCAGCCCCCCTAGCGGGGGGAGAGGAGCAGTACTTC.

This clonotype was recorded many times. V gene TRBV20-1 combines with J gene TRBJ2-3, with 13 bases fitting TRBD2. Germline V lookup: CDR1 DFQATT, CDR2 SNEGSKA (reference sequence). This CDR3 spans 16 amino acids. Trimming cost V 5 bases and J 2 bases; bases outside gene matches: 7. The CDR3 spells CSAGTGTSGVTDTQYF. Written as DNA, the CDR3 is TGCAGTGCTGGCACCGGGACTAGCGGGGTCACAGATACGCAGTATTTT.

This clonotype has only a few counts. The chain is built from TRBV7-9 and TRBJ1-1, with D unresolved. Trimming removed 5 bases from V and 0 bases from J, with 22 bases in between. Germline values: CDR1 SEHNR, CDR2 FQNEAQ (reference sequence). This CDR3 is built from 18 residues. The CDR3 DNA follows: TGTGCCAGCAGCCCTCAAGTGGCCCTACAATCTTTGAACACTGAAGCTTTCTTT. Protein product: CASSPQVALQSLNTEAFF.